The 23 T cell receptor beta chains in this list originate from one sample, sequenced in a study of T cell responses to AZD1222 COVID-19 vaccine. Profiling relied on immunoSEQ multiplex PCR, and the TCRdb table lists in-frame clones only, not all of them. The table shows under 130,000 clones, with roughly 89% occurring only once. The source material was peripheral blood, sampled on day 0 of AZD1222 vaccination. These receptors were obtained from an adult in good health.

V and J are TRBV7-9 and TRBJ1-5, with D hard to call. The germline V and J ends were trimmed by 0 bases and 8 bases, with 5 bases remaining between them. Germline assignment: CDR1 SEHNR and CDR2 FQNEAQ (reference sequence). The CDR3 contains 12 residues. The CDR3 DNA reads as TGTGCCAGCAGCTTAGCCCCAAAGCCCCAGCATTTT. Translating gives CASSLAPKPQHF.

The chain couples TRBV2 to TRBJ2-7; 9 nucleotides align to TRBD2. This CDR3 region has 16 residues. From germline, CDR1 is SNHLY and CDR2 FYNNEI. Germline trimming cut 1 base from V and 2 bases from J; bases unmatched to any gene: 6. The CDR3, as DNA: TGTGCCAGCAGTGAAGAGGGTAGCGGGAGCCCCTACGAGCAGTACTTC. This encodes CASSEEGSGSPYEQYF.

This clone was recorded only once. The chain employs TRBV10-3 and TRBJ2-7; 9 positions agree with TRBD2. The trim removed 10 bases at V and 2 bases at J, leaving 9 bases unmatched. Germline V gene sequence: CDR1 ENHRY, CDR2 SYGVKD. This CDR3 has 14 residues. The CDR3 loop is CATLGLAGPYEQYF. DNA of the CDR3: TGTGCCACCTTGGGGCTAGCGGGGCCCTACGAGCAGTACTTC.

This chain links TRBV15 with TRBJ1-3; unclear D gene. Germline CDR1 LNHNV, CDR2 YYDKDF (reference sequence). V lost 1 base to trimming and J lost 6 bases, with 7 bases between them. This CDR3 comprises 13 residues. CDR3 loop: CATSRAGLNTIYF. The CDR3 bases are TGTGCCACCAGCAGAGCTGGACTAAACACCATATATTTT.

CDR3 sequence reads: CASRTGTSLQGQFF. The CDR3 nucleotides read TGTGCCAGCAGAACCGGGACTAGCCTCCAGGGGCAGTTCTTC. The chain carries TRBV2 and TRBJ2-1; 9 bases agree with TRBD2. The V gene's germline CDR1 is SNHLY and CDR2 FYNNEI. The CDR3 runs to 14 residues. Trimming removed 6 bases from V and 12 bases from J; junction bases left unmatched: 12.

This sequence joins TRBV7-9 and TRBJ1-6; D is undetermined. Trimming cost V 5 bases and J 9 bases, with 11 bases left between them. This CDR3 has 13 residues. Germline CDR1 SEHNR, CDR2 FQNEAQ (reference sequence). The CDR3 reads CASSHLDISPLHF. The CDR3 DNA follows: TGTGCCAGCAGCCATCTAGACATTTCACCCCTCCACTTT.

The rearrangement links TRBV5-1 to TRBJ2-1; TRBD2 agrees at 13 bases. In germline, CDR1 is SGHRS, CDR2 YFSETQ. The CDR3 runs 16 residues. With 4 bases clipped from V and 7 bases from J, the junction kept 8 bases outside the gene matches. The CDR3 reads CASSTLAGGPSNEQFF. The CDR3, as DNA: TGCGCCAGCAGCACACTAGCGGGAGGGCCTAGTAATGAGCAGTTCTTC. Looking up the rest from reference TRBV5-1 and TRBJ2-1 gives the full variable domain: KAGVTQTPRYLIKTRGQQVTLSCSPISGHRSVSWYQQTPGQGLQFLFEYFSETQRNKGNFPGRFSGRQFSNSRSEMNVSTLELGDSALYLCASSTLAGGPSNEQFFGPGTRLTVL.

This sequence joins TRBV7-8 and TRBJ2-5; possibly TRBD2 for D (6 bases). Germline loops: CDR1 SGHVS, CDR2 FQNEAQ. Trimming stripped 5 bases from V and 9 bases from J, with 19 bases between. The CDR3 length is 14 residues. The CDR3 loop is CASSLSGLGGAQYF. CDR3 DNA: TGTGCCAGCAGCCTTTCTGGACTGGGGGGAGCCCAGTACTTC.

V is TRBV2 and J is TRBJ2-2; a weak D match, TRBD1 (5 bases). The CDR3 length is 13 residues. Trimming cost V 6 bases and J 7 bases, with 12 bases left between them. Germline CDR1 is SNHLY and CDR2 is FYNNEI. CDR3 DNA sequence: TGTGCCAGCAGGGGGCTTTTAATCGGGGAGCTGTTTTTT. Protein: CASRGLLIGELFF.

This clone has only one observation. Different DNA sequences within this sample yield the same CDR3. V gene TRBV11-2 combines with J gene TRBJ2-7, with D possibly TRBD1 on 7 matching bases. This CDR3 has 14 amino acids. Trimming left V 1 base short and J 3 bases short, with 10 bases between. Germline V gene data show CDR1 as SGHAT and CDR2 as FQNNGV. CDR3 protein: CASSLGQGGYEQYF. The CDR3 region has the DNA TGTGCCAGCAGCTTAGGGCAGGGGGGCTACGAGCAGTACTTC.

The chain combines TRBV13 with TRBJ2-7, with 13 bases lining up with TRBD2. CDR3 length equals 17 residues. Trimming at V came to 5 bases and at J to 1 base, leaving 8 bases not matched to a gene. The germline gives CDR1 PRHDT, CDR2 FYEKMQ (reference sequence). The CDR3 region is CASSPLTSGRESYEQYF. In nucleotides, the CDR3 is TGTGCCAGCAGCCCCCTCACTAGCGGGAGGGAGTCCTACGAGCAGTACTTC. The variable domain in full, with the rest retrieved from reference TRBV13 and TRBJ2-7, is AAGVIQSPRHLIKEKRETATLKCYPIPRHDTVYWYQQGPGQDPQFLISFYEKMQSDKGSIPDRFSAQQFSDYHSELNMSSLELGDSALYFCASSPLTSGRESYEQYFGPGTRLTVT.

This chain connects TRBV5-6 to TRBJ1-4; tentative D call: TRBD1 (6 bases). Germline CDR1 and CDR2: SGHDT and YYEEEE. V was clipped by 0 bases and J by 13 bases, with 13 bases between them. There are 13 residues in the CDR3. CDR3 sequence: CASSLATGRRLFF. DNA of the CDR3: TGTGCCAGCAGCTTGGCGACAGGTCGCAGACTGTTTTTT.

The rearrangement joins TRBV12-3 or TRBV12-4 to TRBJ2-3; TRBD1 might be the D (5 bases). V lost 10 bases and J lost 4, with 12 bases in between. The CDR3 consists of 12 residues. The CDR3 sequence is CATSRGSDTQYF. The CDR3 nucleotides read TGTGCCACGTCTAGGGGTTCAGATACGCAGTATTTT.

This clone was observed a single time. The rearrangement uses TRBV28 and TRBJ1-2; D gene uncertain. Germline V gives CDR1 MDHEN, CDR2 SYDVKM. V shed 3 bases and J shed 4 bases, with 15 bases lying between them. The CDR3 spans 15 residues. CDR3 DNA sequence: TGTGCCAGCAGTTTGCAACAGAAAGGGCCCTATGGCTACACCTTC. It is translated as CASSLQQKGPYGYTF.

The CDR3: CASSLGGGRGTEQYF. The DNA for the CDR3 is TGTGCCAGCAGCTTAGGGGGGGGGCGCGGAACCGAGCAGTACTTC. The chain carries TRBV7-2 and TRBJ2-7; tentative D call: TRBD2 (7 bases). V gave up 1 base and J gave up 6 bases, with 16 bases separating them. This CDR3 is 15 amino acids long. Germline CDR1 and CDR2: SGHTA and FQGNSA.

The chain combines TRBV11-3 with TRBJ2-2; 15 bases are shared with TRBD2. Per germline, CDR1 SGHNT and CDR2 YENEEA. This CDR3 region has 17 residues. Trimming cost V 0 bases and J 6 bases; bases outside gene matches: 2. This chain's CDR3 is CASSLEGTSGRSGELFF. DNA of the CDR3: TGTGCCAGCAGCTTAGAGGGGACTAGCGGGAGGTCCGGGGAGCTGTTTTTT.

The chain recombines TRBV28 with TRBJ1-1; 8 positions match TRBD1. CDR1 and CDR2 from the germline V gene are MDHEN and SYDVKM. J gave up 0 bases and V 6 bases, and 6 bases lay outside the gene matches. The CDR3 has 15 amino acids. CDR3 residues: CASSSGGLMNTEAFF. The DNA of the CDR3 is TGTGCCAGCAGCTCAGGGGGCCTGATGAACACTGAAGCTTTCTTT.

V gene TRBV7-8 combines with J gene TRBJ2-7; 10 nucleotides match TRBD2. Germline V gene sequence: CDR1 SGHVS, CDR2 FQNEAQ. The junction had 9 bases not matched to a gene; V was cut back by 4 bases and J by 3 bases. The CDR3 is made up of 16 amino acids. Here the CDR3 reads CASSSRGASGGYEQYF. The CDR3 bases are TGTGCCAGCAGCTCACGTGGGGCTAGCGGGGGCTACGAGCAGTACTTC.

J is TRBJ1-4 and V is TRBV5-8, with D possibly matching TRBD1 (5 bases). The CDR3 consists of 17 residues. CDR1 and CDR2 from the germline V gene are SGHTS and YDEGEE. V was cut by 3 bases and J by 1 base, with 16 bases left in between. The DNA of the CDR3 is TGTGCCAGCAGCTCTCCGGGGGGATTTGGAACTAATGAAAAACTGTTTTTT. It codes for CASSSPGGFGTNEKLFF.

The chain combines TRBV5-6 with TRBJ1-3; D not resolved. Germline CDR1 and CDR2: SGHDT and YYEEEE. The V end was cut by 2 bases, the J end by 5 bases, with 11 bases between. This CDR3 contains 14 residues. The DNA for the CDR3 is TGTGCCAGCAGCTTCTGGGATATCCGAAACACCATATATTTT. This translates into CASSFWDIRNTIYF.

The V gene is TRBV10-2, the J gene TRBJ1-5, with a weak D call TRBD1 (5 bases). V lost 10 bases and J 1 base, leaving 14 bases between the germline ends. From germline, CDR1 is WSHSY and CDR2 SAAADI. This CDR3 contains 14 residues. The CDR3 loop reads CATRFGGSNQPQHF. CDR3 nucleotides: TGCGCCACCAGGTTTGGGGGGAGCAATCAGCCCCAGCATTTT.

The chain couples TRBV21-1 to TRBJ2-7; the D call in the table, TRBD2, was not verified against the DNA. TRBV21-1 is given as a pseudogene. This CDR3 is built from 16 residues. The CDR3: CASSKSGTSGRYEQYF. The CDR3 coding sequence is TGTGCCAGCAGCAAATCCGGGACTAGCGGGAGATACGAGCAGTACTTC.

The chain is built from TRBV19 and TRBJ2-3; maybe TRBD1 (6 bases). Germline V gene data show CDR1 as LNHDA and CDR2 as SQIVND (reference sequence). This CDR3 has 14 amino acids. Trimming removed 5 bases at V and 1 base at J, with 10 bases between. For the CDR3, the DNA is TGTGCCAGTAGTCAACAGGGAGGCACAGATACGCAGTATTTT. Protein: CASSQQGGTDTQYF.